The 17 T cell receptor beta chains listed next were all sequenced from one sample in a study. TCRdb re-derived calls from the RT-PCR reads in MiXCR, one entry per CDR3 protein. The sample consists of about 700,000 distinct CDR3 sequences, 14% of them appearing once. Sequenced sample: memory CD4+ T cells from blood. Receptor source: a female donor in good health, serving as a healthy control.

This clonotype appeared many times. This chain joins TRBV4-1 and TRBJ2-7, with TRBD2 identical over 9 bases. The CDR3 is 16 amino acids. Germline V CDR1 and CDR2: MGHRA, YSYEKL. The V segment lost 1 base and the J segment 7 bases; nucleotides outside the gene matches: 11. CDR3 coding DNA: TGCGCCAGCAGCCAAGCGCTCCTAGCGGGATTTGGTGAGCAGTACTTC. Protein sequence: CASSQALLAGFGEQYF.

Ten or more counts support this clonotype. The chain has TRBV6-6 and TRBJ2-7; 9 positions match TRBD1. Germline V gene data show CDR1 as MNHNY and CDR2 as SVGAGI (reference sequence). CDR3 length: 14 amino acids. With V trimmed by 2 bases and J by 6 bases, 5 bases remained unmatched. The DNA for the CDR3 is TGTGCCAGCAGTTACACTGGACAGGGGCTCGAGCAGTACTTC. Protein: CASSYTGQGLEQYF.

The chain carries TRBV4-1 and TRBJ1-5; D not resolved. Germline lookup yields CDR1 MGHRA and CDR2 YSYEKL. The CDR3 loop spans 16 amino acids. V lost 0 bases, J lost 2 bases, and 11 bases lay in between. CDR3 region: CASSQDSHEGNQPQHF. In nucleotides, the CDR3 is TGCGCCAGCAGCCAAGACAGCCATGAGGGCAATCAGCCCCAGCATTTT.

The V call is TRBV10-3, the J call TRBJ1-2; TRBD1 matches at 7 bases. Germline V gene data show CDR1 as ENHRY and CDR2 as SYGVKD. The CDR3 contains 14 residues. With 8 bases clipped from V and 6 bases from J, the junction kept 12 bases outside the gene matches. The CDR3 region has the DNA TGTGCCATCGGGCGAGGGGGCGCATTGGATGGCTACACCTTC. Translated: CAIGRGGALDGYTF.

This clonotype occurred a few times. V and J are TRBV5-1 and TRBJ1-5; 7 bases map to TRBD1. The CDR3 has 15 amino acids. Germline loops: CDR1 SGHRS, CDR2 YFSETQ. Trimming cost V 0 bases and J 4 bases; bases outside gene matches: 4. The CDR3 sequence: CASSLGDSQNQPQHF. The CDR3 DNA is TGCGCCAGCAGCTTGGGGGACAGCCAAAATCAGCCCCAGCATTTT.

This clonotype has ten or more counts. The chain combines TRBV9 with TRBJ1-3, with 9 positions matching TRBD1. Germline loops: CDR1 SGDLS, CDR2 YYNGEE. V shed 4 bases and J 3 bases; nucleotides not matched to a gene: 5. This CDR3 comprises 15 residues. Written as DNA, the CDR3 is TGTGCCAGCAGCCCCCGGGACAGGGATGGAAACACCATATATTTT. Its protein is CASSPRDRDGNTIYF.

This clonotype turned up a few times. The V and J genes are TRBV6-1 and TRBJ2-1; D is undetermined. This CDR3 spans 13 amino acids. The V gene lost 7 bases and the J gene lost 0 bases, with 7 bases spanning the gap. Germline V lookup: CDR1 MNHNS, CDR2 SASEGT. In DNA, the CDR3 is TGTGCCAGCAACTTTGGCTCCTACAATGAGCAGTTCTTC. It codes for CASNFGSYNEQFF.

Only one count was recorded for this clonotype. CDR3 sequence reads: CASSSQTLYNSPLHF. CDR3 DNA sequence: TGCGCCAGCAGCTCACAGACACTATATAATTCACCCCTCCACTTT. The gene calls are TRBV5-1 and TRBJ1-6, with D unresolved. The CDR3 has 15 residues. Per the germline V gene, CDR1 is SGHRS and CDR2 is YFSETQ. Trimming took off 3 bases at V and 4 bases at J, with 11 bases between the two ends. The whole variable domain, filled in from reference TRBV5-1 and TRBJ1-6, reads KAGVTQTPRYLIKTRGQQVTLSCSPISGHRSVSWYQQTPGQGLQFLFEYFSETQRNKGNFPGRFSGRQFSNSRSEMNVSTLELGDSALYLCASSSQTLYNSPLHFGNGTRLTVT.

This clonotype was recorded a few times. The rearrangement links TRBV20-1 to TRBJ1-2, with 8 nucleotides matching TRBD1. The CDR3 spans 14 residues. J gave up 5 bases and V 3 bases, and 8 bases lay outside the gene matches. Germline V gene lookup returns CDR1 DFQATT and CDR2 SNEGSKA (reference sequence). DNA for the CDR3: TGCAGTGCTAGCGGACAGGGTGGGATGTATGGCTACACCTTC. Translating gives CSASGQGGMYGYTF.

This clonotype has a count of ten or more. The chain has TRBV7-7 and TRBJ2-3; TRBD2 might be the D (6 bases). V gave up 4 bases and J gave up 6 bases, with 11 bases separating them. There are 13 residues in the CDR3. The germline V gene encodes CDR1 SSHAT and CDR2 FNYEAQ (reference sequence). The DNA for the CDR3 is TGTGCCAGCAGCTCGGGACTCCTGGATACGCAGTATTTT. It translates to CASSSGLLDTQYF.

This clonotype was observed a few times. The chain employs TRBV7-3 and TRBJ2-7, with D perhaps TRBD2 (5 bases). There are 12 residues in the CDR3. The germline gives CDR1 SGHTA, CDR2 FQGTGA. Trimming removed 5 bases at V and 6 bases at J, with 11 bases between. The CDR3 reads CASSPGSGEQYF. CDR3 in DNA: TGTGCCAGCAGCCCGGGGAGCGGCGAGCAGTACTTC.

This clonotype was detected many times. The chain joins TRBV6-2 or TRBV6-3 to TRBJ2-7, with TRBD2 identical over 11 bases. Germline V gives CDR1 MNHEY, CDR2 SVGEGT. V lost 9 bases and J lost 3; bases outside the gene matches: 10. The CDR3 covers 15 residues. The CDR3 is CASSRGTSGYYEQYF. CDR3 nucleotide sequence: TGTGCCAGTTCAAGAGGGACTAGCGGATACTACGAGCAGTACTTC.

This clonotype was found a few times. The chain uses TRBV4-1 and TRBJ2-4; the D is unclear. Germline V gives CDR1 MGHRA, CDR2 YSYEKL. The CDR3 covers 13 residues. Trimming removed 2 bases at V and 11 bases at J, with 13 bases between. The CDR3 loop is CASSQSSSQLQYF. CDR3 nucleotides: TGCGCCAGCAGCCAAAGCTCTAGTCAGCTTCAGTACTTC.

This clonotype was recorded a few times. The chain combines TRBV3-1 with TRBJ2-1; 8 bases align to TRBD2. J lost 12 bases, V lost 3 bases, and 7 bases had no gene match. Per germline, CDR1 LGHDT and CDR2 YNNKEL (reference sequence). The length of the CDR3 is 13 residues. CDR3 residues: CASSQGGGTGQFF. CDR3 coding DNA: TGTGCCAGCAGCCAGGGCGGGGGGACTGGGCAGTTCTTC.

This clonotype has at least ten counts. The rearrangement uses TRBV20-1 and TRBJ1-3, with D possibly matching TRBD1 (6 bases). The CDR3 extends over 12 amino acids. Looked up from germline, CDR1 is DFQATT and CDR2 is SNEGSKA (reference sequence). V lost 6 bases to trimming and J lost 2 bases, with 8 bases between them. CDR3 amino acids: CSATGPGNTIYF. CDR3 nucleotide sequence: TGCAGTGCGACAGGCCCTGGAAACACCATATATTTT.

The V and J genes are TRBV6-1 and TRBJ2-5; the match to TRBD1 covers 7 bases. The germline CDR1 and CDR2 sequences are MNHNS and SASEGT. This CDR3 spans 13 amino acids. The ends lost 6 bases at V and 4 bases at J; junction bases unmatched: 5. The CDR3 DNA reads as TGTGCCAGCAGGCGACAGGGAGTAGAGACCCAGTACTTC. Translated, it gives CASRRQGVETQYF.

This chain's CDR3 is CASSHRALADEKLFF. The CDR3 nucleotides read TGTGCCAGCAGCCACCGGGCCCTCGCTGATGAAAAACTGTTTTTT. The chain combines TRBV3-1 with TRBJ1-4; D is uncertain. Trimming removed 3 bases from V and 6 bases from J, with 14 bases in between. The CDR3 sequence is 15 residues long. Looked up from germline, CDR1 is LGHDT and CDR2 is YNNKEL (reference sequence).